This T cell receptor beta chain derives from a study of T cell repertoires in cytomegalovirus infection. As for the study in general: TCR beta signatures that were public indicated CMV infection and matching HLA type.

CDR1 is MNHNY and CDR2 is SVGAGI in the germline V gene (reference sequence). This CDR3 region has 14 residues. The ends were cut back, 0 bases at V and 5 bases at J, with 8 bases in the middle. Each CDR3 protein is one row after TCRdb ran MiXCR on the reads. The table lists about 600,000 distinct CDR3 sequences, 24% of them singletons, with 8% in the top ten. The sample holds one count of this clonotype. The chain employs TRBV6-6 and TRBJ2-1; unclear D gene. Sequences were obtained from CD8+ T cells from PBMCs. The clonotype comes from a human donor in good health (CMV status not recorded). Some clones in this sample may be carry-over from other donors' samples. CDR3 DNA: TGTGCCAGCAGTTACTCGGTTCAGGACAATGAGCAGTTCTTC. Residues: CASSYSVQDNEQFF.